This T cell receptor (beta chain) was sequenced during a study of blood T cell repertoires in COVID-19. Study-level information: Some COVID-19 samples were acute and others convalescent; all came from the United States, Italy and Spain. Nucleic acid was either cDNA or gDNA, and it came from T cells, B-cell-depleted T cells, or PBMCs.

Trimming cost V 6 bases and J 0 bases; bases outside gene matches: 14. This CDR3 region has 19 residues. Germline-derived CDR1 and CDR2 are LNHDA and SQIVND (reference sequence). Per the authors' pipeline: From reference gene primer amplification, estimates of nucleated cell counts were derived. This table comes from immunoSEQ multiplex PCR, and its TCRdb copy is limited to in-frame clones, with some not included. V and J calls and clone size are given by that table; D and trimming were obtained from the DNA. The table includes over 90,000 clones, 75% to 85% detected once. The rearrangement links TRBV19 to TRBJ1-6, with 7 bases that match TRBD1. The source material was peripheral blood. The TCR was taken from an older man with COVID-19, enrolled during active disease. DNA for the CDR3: TGTGCCAGTAGGCAACAGGGGATTTCGGGGCGCTCCTATAATTCACCCCTCCACTTT. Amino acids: CASRQQGISGRSYNSPLHF.